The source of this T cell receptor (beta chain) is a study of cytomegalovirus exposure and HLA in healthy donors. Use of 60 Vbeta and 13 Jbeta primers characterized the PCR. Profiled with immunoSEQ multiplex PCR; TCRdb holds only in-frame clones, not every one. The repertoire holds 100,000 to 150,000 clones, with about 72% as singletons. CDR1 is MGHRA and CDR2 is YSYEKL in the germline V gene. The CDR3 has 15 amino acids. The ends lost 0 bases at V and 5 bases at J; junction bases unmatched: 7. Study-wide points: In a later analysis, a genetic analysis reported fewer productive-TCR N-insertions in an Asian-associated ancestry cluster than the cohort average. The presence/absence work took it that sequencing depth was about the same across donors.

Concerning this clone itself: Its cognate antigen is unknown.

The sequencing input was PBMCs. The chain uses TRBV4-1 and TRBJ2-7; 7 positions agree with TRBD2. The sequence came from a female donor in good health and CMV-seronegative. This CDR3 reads CASSQDPAGVNEQYF. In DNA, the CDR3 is TGCGCCAGCAGCCAAGATCCGGCGGGAGTCAACGAGCAGTACTTC.